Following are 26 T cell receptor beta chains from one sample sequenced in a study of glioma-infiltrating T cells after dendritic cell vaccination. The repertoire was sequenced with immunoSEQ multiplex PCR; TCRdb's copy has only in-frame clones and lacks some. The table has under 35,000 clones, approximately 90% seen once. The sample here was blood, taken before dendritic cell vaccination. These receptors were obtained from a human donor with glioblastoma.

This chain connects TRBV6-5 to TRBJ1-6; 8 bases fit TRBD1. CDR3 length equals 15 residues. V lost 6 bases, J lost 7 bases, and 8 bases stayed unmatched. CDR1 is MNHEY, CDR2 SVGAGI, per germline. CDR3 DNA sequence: TGTGCCAGCAGGTCAGGGGGCGCGCGGAATTCACCCCTCCACTTT. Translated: CASRSGGARNSPLHF.

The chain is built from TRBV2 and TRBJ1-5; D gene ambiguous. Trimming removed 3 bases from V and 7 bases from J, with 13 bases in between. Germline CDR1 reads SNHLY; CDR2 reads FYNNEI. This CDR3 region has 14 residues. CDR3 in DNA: TGTGCCAGCAGTGAGGTGAGCCTCAAACAGCCCCAGCATTTT. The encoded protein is CASSEVSLKQPQHF.

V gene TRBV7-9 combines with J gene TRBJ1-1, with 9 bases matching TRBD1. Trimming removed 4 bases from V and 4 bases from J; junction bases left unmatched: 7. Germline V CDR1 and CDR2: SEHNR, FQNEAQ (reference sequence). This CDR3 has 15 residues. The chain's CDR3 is CASSSTGGGSTEAFF. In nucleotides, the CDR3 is TGTGCCAGCAGCTCCACAGGGGGCGGGAGCACTGAAGCTTTCTTT.

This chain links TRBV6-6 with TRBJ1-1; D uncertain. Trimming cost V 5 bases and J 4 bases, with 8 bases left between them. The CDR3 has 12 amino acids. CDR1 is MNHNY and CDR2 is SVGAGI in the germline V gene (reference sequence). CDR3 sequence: CASSRLATEAFF. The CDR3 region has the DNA TGTGCCAGCAGTAGACTCGCCACTGAAGCTTTCTTT.

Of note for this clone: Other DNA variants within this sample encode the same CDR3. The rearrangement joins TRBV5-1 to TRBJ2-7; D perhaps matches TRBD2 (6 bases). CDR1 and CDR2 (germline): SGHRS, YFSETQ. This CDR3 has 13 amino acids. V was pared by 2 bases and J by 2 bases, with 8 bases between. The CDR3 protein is CASSFAGTYEQYF. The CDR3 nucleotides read TGCGCCAGCAGCTTCGCGGGGACCTACGAGCAGTACTTC.

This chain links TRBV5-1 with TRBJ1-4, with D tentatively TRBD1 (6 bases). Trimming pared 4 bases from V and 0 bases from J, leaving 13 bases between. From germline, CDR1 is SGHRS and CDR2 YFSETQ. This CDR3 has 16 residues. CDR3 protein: CASSQFTGSTNEKLFF. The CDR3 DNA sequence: TGCGCCAGCAGCCAATTTACAGGGTCAACTAATGAAAAACTGTTTTTT.

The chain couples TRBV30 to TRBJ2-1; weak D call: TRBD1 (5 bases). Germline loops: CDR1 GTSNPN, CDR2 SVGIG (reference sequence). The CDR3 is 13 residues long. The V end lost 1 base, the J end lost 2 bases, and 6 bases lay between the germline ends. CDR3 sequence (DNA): TGTGCCTGGAGTGAGGGGCCCTACAATGAGCAGTTCTTC. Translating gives CAWSEGPYNEQFF. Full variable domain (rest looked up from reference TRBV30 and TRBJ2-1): SQTIHQWPATLVQPVGSPLSLECTVEGTSNPNLYWYRQAAGRGLQLLFYSVGIGQISSEVPQNLSASRPQDRQFILSSKKLLLSDSGFYLCAWSEGPYNEQFFGPGTRLTVL.

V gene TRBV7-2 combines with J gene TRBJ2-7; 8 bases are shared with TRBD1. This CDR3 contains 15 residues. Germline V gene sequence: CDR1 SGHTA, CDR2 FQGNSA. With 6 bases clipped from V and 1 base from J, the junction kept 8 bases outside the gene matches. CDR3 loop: CASRAWGQVSYEQYF. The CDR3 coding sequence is TGTGCCAGCAGAGCCTGGGGACAGGTATCCTACGAGCAGTACTTC.

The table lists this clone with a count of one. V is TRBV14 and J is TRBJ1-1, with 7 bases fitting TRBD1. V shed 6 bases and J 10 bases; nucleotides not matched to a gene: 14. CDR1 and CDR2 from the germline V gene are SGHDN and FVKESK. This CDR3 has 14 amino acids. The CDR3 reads CASSSQGVGPRAFF. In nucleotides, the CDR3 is TGTGCCAGCAGTAGTCAGGGGGTGGGTCCCAGAGCTTTCTTT.

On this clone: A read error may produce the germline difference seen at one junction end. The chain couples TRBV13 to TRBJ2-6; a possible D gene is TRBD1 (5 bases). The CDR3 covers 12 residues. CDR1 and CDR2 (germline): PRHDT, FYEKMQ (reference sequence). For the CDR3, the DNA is TGTGCCAGCAGCCAAACGACAGAAAATCCGTCTTTC. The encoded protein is CASSQTTENPSF.

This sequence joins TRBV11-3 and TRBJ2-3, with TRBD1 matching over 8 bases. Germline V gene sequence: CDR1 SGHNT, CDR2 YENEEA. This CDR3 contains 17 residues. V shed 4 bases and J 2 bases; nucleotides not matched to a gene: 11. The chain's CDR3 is CASSSHAGQGDTDTQYF. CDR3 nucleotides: TGTGCCAGCAGCTCTCACGCCGGACAGGGTGACACAGATACGCAGTATTTT.

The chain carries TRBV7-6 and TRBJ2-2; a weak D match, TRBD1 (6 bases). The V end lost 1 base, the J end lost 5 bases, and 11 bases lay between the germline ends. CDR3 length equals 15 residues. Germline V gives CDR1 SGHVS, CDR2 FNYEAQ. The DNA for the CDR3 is TGTGCCAGCAGCTTAGGGCAGGGGCGGACCGGGGAGCTGTTTTTT. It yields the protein CASSLGQGRTGELFF.

The CDR3 DNA sequence: TGTGCCAGCAGTGAAGCTTCAGTAAATCAGCCCCAGCATTTT. Residues: CASSEASVNQPQHF. The gene calls are TRBV6-1 and TRBJ1-5; D ambiguous. Trimming left V 0 bases short and J 4 bases short, with 7 bases between. The CDR3 is 14 amino acids. In germline, CDR1 is MNHNS, CDR2 SASEGT.

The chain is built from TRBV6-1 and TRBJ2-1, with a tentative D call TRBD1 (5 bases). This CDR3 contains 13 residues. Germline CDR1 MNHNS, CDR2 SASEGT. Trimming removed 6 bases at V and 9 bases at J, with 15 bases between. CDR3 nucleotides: TGTGCCAGCAGAAGTCTAGGGGCCTTTGAGCAGTTCTTC. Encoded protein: CASRSLGAFEQFF.

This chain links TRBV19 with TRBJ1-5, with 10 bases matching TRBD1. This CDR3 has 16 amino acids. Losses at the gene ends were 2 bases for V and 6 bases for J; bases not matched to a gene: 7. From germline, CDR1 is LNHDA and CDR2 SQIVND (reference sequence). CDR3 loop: CASSIRRTGGSQPQHF. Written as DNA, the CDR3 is TGTGCCAGTAGTATAAGAAGGACAGGGGGTAGTCAGCCCCAGCATTTT.

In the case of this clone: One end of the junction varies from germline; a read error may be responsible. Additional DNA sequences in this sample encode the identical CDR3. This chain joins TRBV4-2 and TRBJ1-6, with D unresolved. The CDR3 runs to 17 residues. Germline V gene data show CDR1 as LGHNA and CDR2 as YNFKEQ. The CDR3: CASSQFSVSSYNSPLHF. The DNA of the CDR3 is TGTGCCAGCAGCCAATTTTCGGTGAGCTCCTATAATTCCCCCCTCCACTTT.

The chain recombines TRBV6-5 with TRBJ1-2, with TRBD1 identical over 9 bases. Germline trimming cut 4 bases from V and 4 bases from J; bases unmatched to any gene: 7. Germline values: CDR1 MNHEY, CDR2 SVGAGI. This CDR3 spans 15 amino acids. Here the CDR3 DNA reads TGTGCCAGCAGTTTACCCGGGACAGGGTTCTATGGCTACACCTTC. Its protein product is CASSLPGTGFYGYTF.

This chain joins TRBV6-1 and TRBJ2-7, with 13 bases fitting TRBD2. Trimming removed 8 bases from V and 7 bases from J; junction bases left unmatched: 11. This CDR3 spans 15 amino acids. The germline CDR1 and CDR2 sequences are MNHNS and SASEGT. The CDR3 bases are TGTGCCAGCGGCCTGGGACTAGCGGGGACGGGGGAGCAGTACTTC. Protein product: CASGLGLAGTGEQYF.

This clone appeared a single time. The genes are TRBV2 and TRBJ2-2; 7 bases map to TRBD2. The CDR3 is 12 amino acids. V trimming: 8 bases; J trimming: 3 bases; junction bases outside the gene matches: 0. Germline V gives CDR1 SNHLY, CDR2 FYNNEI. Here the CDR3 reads CASGGDTGELFF. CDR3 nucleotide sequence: TGTGCCAGCGGGGGGGACACCGGGGAGCTGTTTTTT.

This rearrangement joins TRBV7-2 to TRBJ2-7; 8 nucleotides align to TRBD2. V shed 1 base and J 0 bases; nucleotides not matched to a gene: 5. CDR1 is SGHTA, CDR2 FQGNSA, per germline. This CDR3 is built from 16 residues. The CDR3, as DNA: TGTGCCAGCAGCTTAGGGACCGGGGGGGGCTCCTACGAGCAGTACTTC. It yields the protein CASSLGTGGGSYEQYF.

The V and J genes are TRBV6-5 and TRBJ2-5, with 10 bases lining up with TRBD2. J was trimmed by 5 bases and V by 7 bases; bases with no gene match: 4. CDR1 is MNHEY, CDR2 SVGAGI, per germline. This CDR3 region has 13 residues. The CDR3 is CASKSGGAETQYF. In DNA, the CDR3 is TGTGCCAGCAAAAGCGGGGGGGCTGAGACCCAGTACTTC.

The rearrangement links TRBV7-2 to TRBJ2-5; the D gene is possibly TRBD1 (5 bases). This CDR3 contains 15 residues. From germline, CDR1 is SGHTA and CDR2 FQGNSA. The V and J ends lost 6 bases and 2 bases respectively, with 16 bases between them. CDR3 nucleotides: TGTGCCAGCAGACAATATGGACAAAGGCAAGAGACCCAGTACTTC. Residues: CASRQYGQRQETQYF.

The CDR3: CASSYAGQGEPQHF. DNA of the CDR3: TGTGCCAGCAGTTACGCGGGGCAAGGGGAGCCCCAGCATTTT. The chain recombines TRBV6-6 with TRBJ1-5, with D possibly matching TRBD1 (5 bases). The CDR3 covers 14 residues. Germline V gene lookup returns CDR1 MNHNY and CDR2 SVGAGI (reference sequence). Trimming removed 2 bases at V and 8 bases at J, with 13 bases between.

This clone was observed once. CDR3 sequence: CASSDHRSSYEQYF. The DNA of the CDR3 is TGTGCCAGCAGTGATCATAGGAGCTCCTACGAGCAGTACTTC. The chain combines TRBV6-5 with TRBJ2-7; D gene unclear. The CDR3 runs to 14 residues. Germline V CDR1 and CDR2: MNHEY, SVGAGI. V lost 5 bases and J lost 0, with 11 bases in between.

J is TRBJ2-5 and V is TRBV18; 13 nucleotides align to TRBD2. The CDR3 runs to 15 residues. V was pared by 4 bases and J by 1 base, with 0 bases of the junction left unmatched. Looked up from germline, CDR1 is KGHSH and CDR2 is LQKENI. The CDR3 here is CASSRTSGGQETQYF. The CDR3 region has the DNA TGTGCCAGCTCACGGACTAGCGGGGGCCAAGAGACCCAGTACTTC.

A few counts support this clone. CDR3 DNA sequence: TGTGCCAGTAGTATCTACAGGGGAGTCGGCAACGAGCAGTACTTC. Its translation: CASSIYRGVGNEQYF. The chain couples TRBV19 to TRBJ2-7; 7 nucleotides align to TRBD1. CDR1 is LNHDA and CDR2 is SQIVND in the germline V gene (reference sequence). The J segment lost 5 bases and the V segment lost 3 bases, leaving 10 bases of the junction unmatched. The CDR3 length is 15 residues.